The 18 T cell receptor beta chains given below trace back to one sample, sequenced in a study of blood T cells in healthy people across ages. Primers used in a second PCR of about 6 to 12 cycles were a sample-barcoded 5' primer and a J-beta primer mix. MiXCR, applied by TCRdb to the 5' RACE reads, yields one record per CDR3 protein. This sample has about 680,000 distinct CDR3 sequences, with 45% to 50% found just once. Sequencing input: blood. The source is an older woman in good health.

With respect to this clonotype: Since a much larger clone is just one base distant, this may be a read error. The chain recombines TRBV3-1 with TRBJ2-3; D is unclear. V dropped 0 bases and J dropped 8 bases, with 3 bases sitting between them. CDR1 LGHDT and CDR2 YNNKEL come from the germline V gene (reference sequence). This CDR3 has 11 amino acids. CDR3 sequence reads: CASSQESTQYF. The CDR3 DNA is TGTGCCAGCAGCCAAGAGAGTACGCAGTATTTT.

Concerning this clonotype: One junction end disagrees with the germline gene, perhaps due to a read error. CDR3 bases: TGTGCCTGCAGTACCCGACTTAACTATGGCTACACCTTC. Protein: CACSTRLNYGYTF. The chain recombines TRBV6-2 or TRBV6-3 with TRBJ1-2; D gene unclear. The CDR3 has 13 residues. The V gene's germline CDR1 is MNHEY and CDR2 SVGEGT.

The chain employs TRBV3-1 and TRBJ2-7; TRBD2 agrees at 10 bases. Germline-derived CDR1 and CDR2 are LGHDT and YNNKEL (reference sequence). V shed 5 bases, J shed 6 bases, and the junction held 4 bases outside the gene matches. The CDR3 length is 13 residues. CDR3 residues: CASSVSGGLEQYF. CDR3 nucleotide sequence: TGTGCCAGCAGCGTTAGCGGGGGGCTCGAGCAGTACTTC.

The chain is built from TRBV4-3 and TRBJ2-3; tentatively, D is TRBD2 (6 bases). V shed 0 bases and J shed 4 bases, with 14 bases lying between them. Germline CDR1 LGHNA, CDR2 YSLEER. The CDR3 is made up of 16 amino acids. CDR3 in DNA: TGCGCCAGCAGCCAAGAGGCGGGGAGTAGTGCAGATACGCAGTATTTT. It is translated as CASSQEAGSSADTQYF.

The CDR3 here is CSASQTSGKSGGGYNEQFF. DNA for the CDR3: TGCAGTGCTAGCCAGACTAGCGGGAAATCGGGGGGGGGATACAATGAGCAGTTCTTC. The chain couples TRBV20-1 to TRBJ2-1; TRBD2 aligns across 11 bases. The CDR3 sequence is 19 residues long. The germline gives CDR1 DFQATT, CDR2 SNEGSKA (reference sequence). J lost 4 bases, V lost 3 bases, and 17 bases had no gene match.

V gene TRBV5-1 combines with J gene TRBJ2-2, with 7 bases fitting TRBD1. This CDR3 has 15 amino acids. The V segment lost 6 bases and the J segment 1 base; nucleotides outside the gene matches: 6. Germline V CDR1 and CDR2: SGHRS, YFSETQ. The CDR3 region is CASTPGQQNTGELFF. CDR3 DNA sequence: TGCGCCAGCACCCCGGGACAGCAGAACACCGGGGAGCTGTTTTTT.

The chain is built from TRBV29-1 and TRBJ2-1; 8 bases are a match to TRBD2. The CDR3 is 14 residues long. J gave up 0 bases and V 5 bases, and 3 bases lay outside the gene matches. In germline, CDR1 is SQVTM, CDR2 ANQGSEA. In DNA, the CDR3 is TGCAGCGTTCGGGCGGGAGGCTCCTACAATGAGCAGTTCTTC. It specifies CSVRAGGSYNEQFF.

The sample holds a few counts of this clonotype. The chain employs TRBV7-2 and TRBJ2-7; D unresolved. Germline CDR1 and CDR2: SGHTA and FQGNSA. This CDR3 has 16 residues. With 2 bases removed from V and 0 bases from J, the gap between germline ends came to 14 bases. The CDR3 loop reads CASSLYNSLSSYEQYF. CDR3 DNA: TGTGCCAGCAGCTTATACAACAGCCTTAGCTCCTACGAGCAGTACTTC.

This clonotype turned up a few times. The J gene is TRBJ1-2, the V gene TRBV29-1, with 9 bases aligning to TRBD1. Germline CDR1 SQVTM, CDR2 ANQGSEA. V was clipped by 4 bases and J by 7 bases; unmatched bases: 7. CDR3 length equals 13 residues. The CDR3: CSVGHTGGVGYTF. Here the CDR3 DNA reads TGCAGCGTTGGCCACACAGGGGGCGTTGGCTACACCTTC.

By share, this clonotype ranks as medium-sized. The junction shows a germline mismatch at one end, possibly a read error. V and J are TRBV18 and TRBJ2-7; no firm D call. The CDR3 runs 12 residues. The V gene's germline CDR1 is KGHSH and CDR2 LQKENI. The CDR3 spells CASSPSSYEQYF. The DNA of the CDR3 is TGCGCCAGCAGCCCAAGCTCCTACGAGCAGTACTTC.

V usage is TRBV20-1 and J usage is TRBJ2-7; TRBD1 or TRBD2 may be the D gene (6 bases each). The V end lost 0 bases, the J end lost 6 bases, and 15 bases lay between the germline ends. This CDR3 contains 14 residues. Germline loops: CDR1 DFQATT, CDR2 SNEGSKA (reference sequence). In DNA, the CDR3 is TGCAGTGCTAGAGATCCAACCAGGGGAGGCGAGCAGTACTTC. This gives the protein CSARDPTRGGEQYF.

The rearrangement joins TRBV20-1 to TRBJ1-1; D gene uncertain. The CDR3 covers 12 residues. Germline assignment: CDR1 DFQATT and CDR2 SNEGSKA (reference sequence). Deletions cut 6 bases from V and 1 base from J, with 9 bases between. In DNA, the CDR3 is TGCAGTGCACCAACAGCGAACACTGAAGCTTTCTTT. Its translation is CSAPTANTEAFF.

J is TRBJ2-7 and V is TRBV11-3, with 7 bases matching TRBD2. CDR3 length: 14 residues. Germline assignment: CDR1 SGHNT and CDR2 YENEEA. The V segment lost 1 base and the J segment 7 bases; nucleotides outside the gene matches: 7. The CDR3 nucleotides read TGTGCCAGCAGCTTAGCGGCGGGAGTCGGGGAGCAGTACTTC. It encodes CASSLAAGVGEQYF.

This clonotype was found a few times. The chain has TRBV4-1 and TRBJ1-2; TRBD1 matches at 7 bases. Trimming took 2 bases from V and 4 from J; bases not matched to a gene: 7. The V gene's germline CDR1 is MGHRA and CDR2 YSYEKL. CDR3 length: 15 amino acids. The CDR3 loop is CASSQKGEGAYGYTF. CDR3 sequence (DNA): TGCGCCAGCAGCCAAAAAGGGGAGGGGGCCTATGGCTACACCTTC.

This clonotype was recorded once. The chain carries TRBV7-2 and TRBJ2-3; 12 bases align to TRBD2. Germline assignment: CDR1 SGHTA and CDR2 FQGNSA. This CDR3 is built from 20 residues. V gave up 3 bases and J gave up 3 bases; unmatched junction bases: 16. The DNA of the CDR3 is TGTGCCAGCAGCTTGAGGACTAGCGGGAATGGTATCGGGCGAACAGATACGCAGTATTTT. This encodes CASSLRTSGNGIGRTDTQYF.

The chain is built from TRBV28 and TRBJ1-6, with a weak D call TRBD1 (6 bases). Trimming cost V 7 bases and J 7 bases, with 17 bases left between them. Germline assignment: CDR1 MDHEN and CDR2 SYDVKM. This CDR3 has 15 residues. CDR3 residues: CASTPEGEFNSPLHF. Written as DNA, the CDR3 is TGTGCCAGCACCCCAGAGGGGGAGTTCAATTCACCCCTCCACTTT.

This clonotype was seen only a few times. The chain couples TRBV20-1 to TRBJ2-3; no clear D gene. The germline V gene encodes CDR1 DFQATT and CDR2 SNEGSKA (reference sequence). V lost 6 bases, J lost 5 bases, and 6 bases lay in between. This CDR3 comprises 10 residues. The CDR3 bases are TGCAGTGCCGTGGGAGATACGCAGTATTTT. Protein sequence: CSAVGDTQYF.

This clonotype was found a few times. The CDR3 protein is CASDEGLAEETQYF. CDR3 nucleotide sequence: TGTGCCAGCGATGAGGGACTAGCGGAAGAGACCCAGTACTTC. This sequence joins TRBV2 and TRBJ2-7, with TRBD2 matching over 11 bases. Near its end, the DNA agrees better with TRBJ2-5, so the J call may be wrong. This CDR3 has 14 residues. Germline V gene sequence: CDR1 SNHLY, CDR2 FYNNEI.